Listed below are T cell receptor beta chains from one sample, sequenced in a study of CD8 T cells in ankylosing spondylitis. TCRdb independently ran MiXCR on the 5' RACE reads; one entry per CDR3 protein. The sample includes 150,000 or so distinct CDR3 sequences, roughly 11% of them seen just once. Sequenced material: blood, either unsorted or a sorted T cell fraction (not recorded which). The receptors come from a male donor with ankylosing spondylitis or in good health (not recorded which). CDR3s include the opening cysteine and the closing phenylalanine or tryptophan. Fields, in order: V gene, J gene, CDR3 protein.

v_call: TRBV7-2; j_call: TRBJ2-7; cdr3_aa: CASSLARGGSYEQYF
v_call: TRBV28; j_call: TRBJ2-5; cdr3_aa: CASSPAGVPQETQYF
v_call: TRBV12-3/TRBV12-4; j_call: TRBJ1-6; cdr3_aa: CASRGDRGRSNSPLHF
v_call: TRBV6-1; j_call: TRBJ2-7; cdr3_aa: CASSTTGDISYEQYF
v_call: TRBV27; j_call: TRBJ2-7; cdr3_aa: CASSRRGSSYEQYF
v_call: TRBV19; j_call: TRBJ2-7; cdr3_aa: CASSRPVGEQYF
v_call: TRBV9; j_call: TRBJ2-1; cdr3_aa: CASSVASGKFYNEQFF
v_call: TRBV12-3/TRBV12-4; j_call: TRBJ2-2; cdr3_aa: CASSPTSRTGELFF
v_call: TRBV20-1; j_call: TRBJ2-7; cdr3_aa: CCARPGNIGSYEQYF
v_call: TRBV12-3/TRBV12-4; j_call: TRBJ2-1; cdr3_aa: CASSSATRGVAFF
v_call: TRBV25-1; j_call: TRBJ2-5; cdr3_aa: CASSERVSQYF
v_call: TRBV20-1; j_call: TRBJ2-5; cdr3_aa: CSAAGEETQYF
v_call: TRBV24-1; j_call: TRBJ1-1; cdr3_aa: CATSDRETRGAFF
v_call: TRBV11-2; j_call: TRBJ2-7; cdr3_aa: CASSLVRQGHEQYF
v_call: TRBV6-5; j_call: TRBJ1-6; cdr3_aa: CASSYSIGSLLGDSPLHF
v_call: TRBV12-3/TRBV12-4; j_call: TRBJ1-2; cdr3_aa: CASSSRDRSNYGYTF
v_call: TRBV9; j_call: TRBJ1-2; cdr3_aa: CASRSDSDGYTF
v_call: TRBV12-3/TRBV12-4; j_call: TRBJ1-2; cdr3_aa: CASSSNRNYGYTF
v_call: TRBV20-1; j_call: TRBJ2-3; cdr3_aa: CSGPHKGVRSTDTQYF
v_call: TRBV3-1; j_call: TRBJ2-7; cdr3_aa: CASSRGANGEQYF
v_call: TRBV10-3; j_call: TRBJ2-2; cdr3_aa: CAISGKGQPNTGELFF
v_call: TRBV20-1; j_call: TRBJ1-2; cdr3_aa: CSASAGQATGGYTF
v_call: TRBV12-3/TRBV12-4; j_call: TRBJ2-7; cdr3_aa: CASRPGSLYEQYF
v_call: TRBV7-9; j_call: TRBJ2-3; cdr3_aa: CASSLDTGYTDTQYF
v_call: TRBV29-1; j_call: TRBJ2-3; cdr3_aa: CSVDRAGATDTQYF
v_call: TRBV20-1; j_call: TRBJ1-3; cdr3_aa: CSAAGGSGNTIYF
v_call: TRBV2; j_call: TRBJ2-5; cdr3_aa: CASSEGISAESQYF
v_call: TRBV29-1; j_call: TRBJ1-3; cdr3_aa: CSVSWGLDAGGNTIYF
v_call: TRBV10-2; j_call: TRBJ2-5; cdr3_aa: CASRSGGGTLGETQYF
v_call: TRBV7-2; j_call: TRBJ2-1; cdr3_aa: CASSYRQGPNEQFF
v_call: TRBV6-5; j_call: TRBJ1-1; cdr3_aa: CATRRGTEAFF
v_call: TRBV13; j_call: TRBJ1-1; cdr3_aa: CASSPFGGGMNTEAFF
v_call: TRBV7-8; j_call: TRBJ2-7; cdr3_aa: CASSLGFSGQGYEQYF
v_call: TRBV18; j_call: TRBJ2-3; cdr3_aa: CASSPGLAGGPITDTQYF
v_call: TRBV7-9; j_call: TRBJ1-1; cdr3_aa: CASSLFRMTGGEAEAFF
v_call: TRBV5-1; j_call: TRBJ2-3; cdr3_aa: CASSLTGDLSDTQYF
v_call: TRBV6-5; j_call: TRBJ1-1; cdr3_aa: CASSYVQSGTEAFF
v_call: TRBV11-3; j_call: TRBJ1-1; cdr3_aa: CASSRNGQEAFF
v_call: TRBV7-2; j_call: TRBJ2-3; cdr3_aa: CASNTSRGRTDTQYF
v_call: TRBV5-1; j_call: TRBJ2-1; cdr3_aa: CASNRDSVNEQFF
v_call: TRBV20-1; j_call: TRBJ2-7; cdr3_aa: CSAQGDSYEQYF
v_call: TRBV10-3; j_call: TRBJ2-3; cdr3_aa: CAIRTRGSQYF
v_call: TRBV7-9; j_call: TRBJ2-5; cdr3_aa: CASSLANQETQYF
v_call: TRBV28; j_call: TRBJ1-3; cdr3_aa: CASSPGFSGNTIYF
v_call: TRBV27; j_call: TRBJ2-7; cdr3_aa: CASSPTTGFGEQYF
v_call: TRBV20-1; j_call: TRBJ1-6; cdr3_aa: CSAREGAANSPLHF
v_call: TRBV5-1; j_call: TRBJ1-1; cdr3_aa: CASSLRGVDTEAFF
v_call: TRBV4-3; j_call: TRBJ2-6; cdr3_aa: CASSQGNSGANVLTF
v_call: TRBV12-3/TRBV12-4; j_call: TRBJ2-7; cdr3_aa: CASSRAAGSGEQYF
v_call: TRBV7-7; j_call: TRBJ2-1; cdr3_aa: CASSLSLADNEQFF
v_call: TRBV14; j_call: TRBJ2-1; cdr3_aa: CASSQSASGGEQFF
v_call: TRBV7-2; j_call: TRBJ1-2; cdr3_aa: CASSLAPVSNYGYTF
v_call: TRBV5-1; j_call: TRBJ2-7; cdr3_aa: CASSFEGRPREQYF
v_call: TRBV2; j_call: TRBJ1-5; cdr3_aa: CASSENSNNQPQHF
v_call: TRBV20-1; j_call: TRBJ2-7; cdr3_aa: CSAPRAGVSHEQYF
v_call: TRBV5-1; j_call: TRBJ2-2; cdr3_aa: CASSHRTTSGVNTGELFF
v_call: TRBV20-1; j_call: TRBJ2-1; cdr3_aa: CSAKIAGEGYNEQFF
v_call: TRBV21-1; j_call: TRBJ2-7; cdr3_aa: CASSKGRQGSSYEQYF
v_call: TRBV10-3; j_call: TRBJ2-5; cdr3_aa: CAIRGTATRGLQETQYF
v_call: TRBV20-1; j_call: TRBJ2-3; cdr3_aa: CSARGPLNTDTQYF